This T cell receptor (beta chain) was sequenced for a study of early T cells in non-severe SARS-CoV-2 infection. In the study overall: Sequencing of bulk RNA from unsorted whole blood was done, without chain pairing.

Per the germline V gene, CDR1 is MGHDK and CDR2 is SYGVNS. CDR3 size: 16 residues. In TCRdb, the 5' RACE reads were re-called with MiXCR into one record per CDR3 protein. The sample has some 40,000 distinct CDR3 sequences, 4.5% to 5.5% seen once. Comment on this clonotype: Sequence at one end of the junction differs from germline and may be a read error.

The gene calls are TRBV25-1 and TRBJ1-4; no reliable D call. The source is an adult who was a healthcare worker with PCR-confirmed SARS-CoV-2 infection or an uninfected control (not recorded which). Sequences were obtained from whole blood. The CDR3 DNA sequence: TGTGTCAGCAGTGAACCCCCCCGGGTGGGTAATGAAAAACTGTTTTTT. It codes for CVSSEPPRVGNEKLFF.